This T cell receptor beta chain was recovered during a study of blood T cell repertoires in COVID-19 (dated by TCRdb to the early 2020s). Broadly, across the study: Samples covering the acute and convalescent phases of COVID-19 were provided by collaborators in the United States, Italy and Spain. The repertoires were released in a freely available public database meant as a resource for research on the immune response to SARS-CoV-2. The samples were drawn from the first 160 participants of the ongoing ImmuneRACE study and from under 1,500 subjects provided by 6 global collaborators. Deeply sampled blood TCRbeta repertoires from subjects exposed to, actively infected with, or recovered from COVID-19 were included in the dataset. The prospective study material was composed of cDNA or gDNA derived from T cells, B-cell-depleted T cells, or PBMCs. Where HLA class I and class II types were available, the types were taken from metadata supplied by the sample provider, not from assay-based typing. Sample metadata almost always included a de-identified subject ID, COVID-19 status, age in years and sex.

Results and caveats for the whole study, not just this receptor: The amount of clinical and demographic metadata varied by source and participant and was provided uncurated.

Trimming removed 4 bases from V and 0 bases from J, leaving 13 bases between the germline ends. CDR1 SGHTA and CDR2 FQGNSA are derived from the germline V gene. The CDR3 has 16 amino acids, counting the end cysteine and phenylalanine. The sequence is cut down to CDR3 DNA, 48 bases in frame from base 1. Whole blood was collected in K2EDTA tubes by collaborating institutions according to the institutions' own protocols. For TCRbeta analysis, collaborators shipped samples as frozen whole blood, isolated PBMCs, or DNA extracted from either of those sample types. TCRbeta CDR3 regions were amplified from genomic DNA by means of the immunoSEQ Assay, a bias-controlled multiplex PCR. Under the source paper's analysis protocol: Within the assay, amplification of reference gene primers was used to estimate how many nucleated cells each sample contained. To quantify the absolute abundance of each unique TCRbeta CDR3 rearrangement, sequence reads were collapsed and filtered. Productive Simpson clonality was computed per sample as the square root of Simpson's diversity index over productive rearrangements. Imported from immuneACCESS, the table was reduced by TCRdb to in-frame sequences with V and J called. These copies leave out some clones; in studies compared against another copy, an unresolved V gene accounts for under half, and the cause of the remainder is not known. From that table come the V and J calls and clone size; the DNA was used to work out D and trimming. Counted in this sample were 470,000 or so clones; around nine tenths of them appeared once. The top ten hold about 4.5% of the sample.

A single count supports this clone. The clone's antigen remains unknown. No base quality information exists; no much larger clone differs at one position. The sample consisted of peripheral blood. The chain employs TRBV7-2 and TRBJ2-1; TRBD2 is perhaps the D gene, given 7 matching bases. The sequence derives from a young woman with acute or convalescent COVID-19. The nucleotide sequence reads TGTGCCAGCAGCTCATCTGGGGGGGCCTCCTACAATGAGCAGTTCTTC. Translated, this is CASSSSGGASYNEQFF.